Given below is one TCR beta chain in context. These data originate in a study of blood T cell repertoires in COVID-19. Turning to the study itself: Whether acute or convalescent, the COVID-19 samples came from the United States, Italy and Spain. Sources were T cells, B-cell-depleted T cells, or PBMCs; the material itself was cDNA or gDNA.

Only in-frame clones appear in the TCRdb table, and some are missing; sequencing was by immunoSEQ multiplex PCR. The sample contains 350,000 to 550,000 clones, around 89% of which appear only once. All enrollees were about 18 to 100 years old and from approximately 25 US areas. Participants had their cohort set by participant-reported clinical history. The sequencing input was PBMCs or T cells enriched from blood (not recorded which). This receptor was taken from a man aged 30 to 45 who had recovered from COVID-19.

The CDR3 loop reads CASSSRSFNYGYTF. CDR3 DNA: TGTGCCAGCAGCTCACGGAGTTTTAACTATGGCTACACCTTC. This chain links TRBV7-9 with TRBJ1-2; no definite D call. V dropped 4 bases and J dropped 1 base, with 10 bases sitting between them. Germline CDR1 SEHNR, CDR2 FQNEAQ (reference sequence). CDR3 length: 14 amino acids. Drawing the rest from reference TRBV7-9 and TRBJ1-2, the complete variable domain is DTGVSQNPRHKITKRGQNVTFRCDPISEHNRLYWYRQTLGQGPEFLTYFQNEAQLEKSRLLSDRFSAERPKGSFSTLEIQRTEQGDSAMYLCASSSRSFNYGYTFGSGTRLTVV.